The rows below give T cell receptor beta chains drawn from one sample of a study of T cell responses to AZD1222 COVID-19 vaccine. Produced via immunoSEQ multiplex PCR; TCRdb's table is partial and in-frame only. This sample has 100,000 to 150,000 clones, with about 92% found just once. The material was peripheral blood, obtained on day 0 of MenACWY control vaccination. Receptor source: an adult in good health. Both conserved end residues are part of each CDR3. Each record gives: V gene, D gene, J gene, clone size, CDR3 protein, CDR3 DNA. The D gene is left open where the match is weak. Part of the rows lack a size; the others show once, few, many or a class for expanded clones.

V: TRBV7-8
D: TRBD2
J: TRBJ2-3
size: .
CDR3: CASSSPGLAGAYTDTQYF
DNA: TGTGCCAGCAGCTCACCTGGACTAGCGGGGGCATACACAGATACGCAGTATTTT

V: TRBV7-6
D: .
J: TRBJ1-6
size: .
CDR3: CASSLGRPGDNSPLHF
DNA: TGTGCCAGCAGCTTAGGACGCCCGGGAGATAATTCACCCCTCCACTTT

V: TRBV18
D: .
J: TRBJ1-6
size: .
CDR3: CASSPMGVASVFSPLHF
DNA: TGTGCCAGCTCACCAATGGGGGTAGCTTCCGTTTTTTCACCCCTCCACTTT

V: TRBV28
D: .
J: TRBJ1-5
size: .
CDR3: CASSNTFQPQHF
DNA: TGTGCCAGCAGTAACACCTTTCAGCCCCAGCATTTT

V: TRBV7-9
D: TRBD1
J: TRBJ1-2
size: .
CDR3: CASSSPDRASAGYGYTF
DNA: TGTGCCAGCAGCTCCCCGGACAGGGCTAGCGCAGGTTATGGCTACACCTTC

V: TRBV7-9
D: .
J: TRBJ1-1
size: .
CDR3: CASSLGGWTLGTEAFF
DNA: TGTGCCAGCAGCTTAGGGGGGTGGACCTTGGGCACTGAAGCTTTCTTT

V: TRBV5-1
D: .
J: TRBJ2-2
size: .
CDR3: CASSPDPGGELFF
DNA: TGCGCCAGCAGCCCTGACCCGGGAGGGGAGCTGTTTTTT

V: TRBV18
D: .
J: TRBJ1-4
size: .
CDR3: CASSLQGNQEKLFF
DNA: TGTGCCAGCTCATTACAGGGAAATCAGGAAAAACTGTTTTTT

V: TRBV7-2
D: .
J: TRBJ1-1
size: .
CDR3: CASSLIRPMNTEAFF
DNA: TGTGCCAGCAGCTTAATCCGACCGATGAACACTGAAGCTTTCTTT

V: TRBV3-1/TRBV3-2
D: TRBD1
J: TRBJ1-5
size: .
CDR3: CASSRDRDQPQHF
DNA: TGTGCCAGCAGCCGCGACAGGGATCAGCCCCAGCATTTT

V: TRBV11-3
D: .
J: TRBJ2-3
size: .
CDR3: CASSLTSSTDTQYF
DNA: TGTGCCAGCAGCTTGACTTCTAGCACAGATACGCAGTATTTT

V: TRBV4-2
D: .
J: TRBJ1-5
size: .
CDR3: CASSLSGRPQHF
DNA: TGTGCCAGCAGCCTCAGCGGTAGGCCCCAGCATTTT

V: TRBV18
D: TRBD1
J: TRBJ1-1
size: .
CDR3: CASSQGTVEAFF
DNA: TGTGCCAGCTCACAAGGGACAGTTGAAGCTTTCTTT

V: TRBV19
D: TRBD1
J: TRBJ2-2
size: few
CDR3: CASTWDRASTGELFF
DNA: TGTGCCAGTACCTGGGACAGAGCGAGCACCGGGGAGCTGTTTTTT

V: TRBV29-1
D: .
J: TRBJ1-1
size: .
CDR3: CSVPLGGSTEAFF
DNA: TGCAGCGTCCCACTCGGGGGTAGCACTGAAGCTTTCTTT

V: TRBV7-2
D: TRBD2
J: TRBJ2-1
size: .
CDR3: CASSWTSGSNEQFF
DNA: TGTGCCAGCAGCTGGACTAGCGGGAGCAATGAGCAGTTCTTC

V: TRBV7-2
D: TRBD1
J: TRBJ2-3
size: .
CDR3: CASSQQGAGTDTQYF
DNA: TGTGCCAGCAGCCAACAGGGGGCCGGCACAGATACGCAGTATTTT

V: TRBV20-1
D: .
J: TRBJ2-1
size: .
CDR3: CSASAVDEQFF
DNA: TGCAGTGCCTCAGCCGTGGATGAGCAGTTCTTC

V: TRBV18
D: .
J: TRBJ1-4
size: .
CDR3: CASSPRRDGPEKLFF
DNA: TGTGCCAGCTCACCACGGCGGGACGGGCCAGAAAAACTGTTTTTT

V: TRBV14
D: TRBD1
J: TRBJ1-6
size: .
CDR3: CASSQAWGTGASPLHF
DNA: TGTGCCAGCAGCCAAGCCTGGGGGACAGGGGCCTCACCCCTCCACTTT

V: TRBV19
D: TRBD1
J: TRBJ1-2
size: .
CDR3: CASSGGQGRTGNYGYTF
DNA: TGTGCCAGTAGTGGTGGACAGGGCCGAACCGGAAACTATGGCTACACCTTC

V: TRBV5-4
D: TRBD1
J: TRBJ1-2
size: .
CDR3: CASSLVGQGYGYTF
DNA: TGTGCCAGCAGCTTGGTGGGACAGGGTTATGGCTACACCTTC

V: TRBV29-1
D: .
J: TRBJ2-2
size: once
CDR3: CSVWWGANTGELFF
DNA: TGCAGCGTCTGGTGGGGTGCGAACACCGGGGAGCTGTTTTTT